Listed below are T cell receptor beta chains from one sample, sequenced in a study of T-cell reconstitution after alpha-beta-depleted transplantation in children. TCRdb re-analysed the PCR reads in MiXCR, keeping a single row per CDR3 protein. Among nearly 400,000 distinct CDR3 sequences listed, just over 20% were seen once. The material was PBMCs from the stem cell graft donor, obtained from the stem cell graft. Source of these receptors: a human donor who donated a stem cell graft to a child with acute myeloid leukemia. CDR3s leave out the opening cysteine and the closing phenylalanine or tryptophan. The size entry is marked missing in some rows and otherwise reads once, few, many or a size class.

v_call clone_size cdr3_aa
TRBV11-2 - ASSQGLAGDMVSSYEQY
TRBV5-6 - ASSSQRGTQY
TRBV12-3/TRBV12-4 - ASGSGSGYNEQF
TRBV7-2 many ASSLNLAGGETQY
TRBV10-2 few ASSGSGTDYNEQF
TRBV2 many ASRQTSGRQDEQY
TRBV20-1 - SARETKAGGPREETQY
TRBV4-1 few ASSQERRGTDYEQY
TRBV27 once ASSLSGQGQNQPQH
TRBV29-1 many SVERGTAYNEQF
TRBV27 many ASSLTSNFYEQY
TRBV10-3 many AISRTAMNTEAF
TRBV6-1 many ASSLGGTGKQF
TRBV6-1 - ASSERSSGRAGDTQY
TRBV29-1 many SADPQETQY
TRBV7-9 few ASSLQSAGPGATQY
TRBV24-1 - ATSDLVSDEQY
TRBV20-1 few SASVIGSGSSYNEQF
TRBV25-1 - ASRGLGSYEQY
TRBV5-4 few ASSLAQGADTQY
TRBV20-1 few SAQTGMFIQY
TRBV9 - ASSVEAGSNEQF
TRBV29-1 - SVEHRGRLAGGPGTGELF
TRBV20-1 many SAMGTTSGRPSNEQF
TRBV7-3 - ASSPLPSGANVLT
TRBV24-1 - ATRIPDSGSSYEQY
TRBV14 many ASRRRASADSYEQY
TRBV5-1 - ASSFRPGLYNEQF
TRBV29-1 few SVEGRATRGETQY
TRBV20-1 - SAGGPNNYGYT
TRBV29-1 many SVGPEGGRVGEQY
TRBV5-1 - ASSPGHNSNQPQH
TRBV28 few ASRTGTLVWNEQF
TRBV12-3/TRBV12-4 - ASSQGRRNSYEQY
TRBV28 - ASSLGLSGEQF
TRBV6-4 few ASSDSTASDTQY
TRBV12-3/TRBV12-4 - ASSFSLGGISYEQY
TRBV29-1 many SVDRGHYYGYT
TRBV28 - ASSLPSGSSDTQY
TRBV27 few ASRVRATMGGGNEQF
TRBV3-1 - ASSQPDRKEAF
TRBV12-3/TRBV12-4 - ASRSGLGLDEQF
TRBV7-9 - ASSGKTSPGVYGYT
TRBV28 - ASSPVGNQPQH
TRBV7-8 - ASSLGGSGQKETQY
TRBV29-1 many SAGTDTQY
TRBV10-3 - AISDEEEETQY
TRBV12-3/TRBV12-4 few ASSFEGFEQY
TRBV12-3/TRBV12-4 many ASSLGVYNYEQY
TRBV15 few ATSRDRVGNEQF